Below, one T cell receptor (beta chain) is given with its context. Its antigen remains unknown. A junction end diverges from the germline sequence, so it may reflect a read error. This sample is drawn from a study of vaccination and CD4 T cells after COVID-19. The CDR3 runs to 14 residues. Germline V gives CDR1 SSHAT, CDR2 FNYEAQ (reference sequence). Treatment reported: roughly nine-day PBMC culture with coronavirus spike peptide pools or control peptides (ViraFEST assay). With the Oncomine TCR Beta short-read assay, DNA from cultured CD4+ T cells was sequenced. TCRdb analysed the PCR reads with MiXCR anew, one entry per CDR3 protein. The data contain 7,000 to 8,500 distinct CDR3 sequences, about 66% of them singletons.

The chain uses TRBV7-7 and TRBJ2-2; 10 bases fit TRBD1. Sequencing used CD4+ T cells from blood, cultured in vitro. The source of this sequence is a human donor who had recovered from COVID-19. The CDR3 bases are TGTGCTAGCAGCAAGGACAGGGGGACCGGGGAGCTGTTTTTT. It encodes CASSKDRGTGELFF.